This TCR beta chain was recorded in a study of blood T cells in healthy people across ages. Study context: Using template switching, researchers captured about one barcoded beta molecule for each two T cells.

General study points: Diversity figures based on one million T cells were deemed too low.

Then a second PCR, running roughly 7 to 11 cycles, was carried out with a sample-barcoded 5' primer and a J-beta primer mix. Every cDNA was tagged by a template-switch adaptor with 12 random nucleotides. TCRdb redid the calling of the 5' RACE reads with MiXCR, one entry per CDR3 protein. The table includes about 1,800,000 distinct CDR3 sequences, roughly 30% detected once. Trimming took 7 bases from V and 3 from J, leaving 18 bases between them. There are 15 residues in the CDR3. CDR1 is SGHAT, CDR2 FQNNGV, per germline. In its sample, this clonotype was seen a few times. Its specificity is not known. This rearrangement joins TRBV11-2 to TRBJ1-1; D is unclear. Sequenced: blood. This TCR was sampled from a woman in her thirties in good health. The CDR3 DNA is TGTGCCAGCAAAGACCCATCACGGGAGTACACTGAAGCTTTCTTT. Its protein product is CASKDPSREYTEAFF.